The clone carrying this T cell receptor (beta chain) occurred a few times. What it recognizes is unknown. The sample is drawn from a study of T cells in Graves' hyperthyroidism and ophthalmopathy. Overall study: Peripheral blood sampling occurred at initial diagnosis, before any treatment. Broader study findings: Ophthalmopathy was predicted by the model a median of approximately 6.6 months ahead of onset. A model of 13 V-J pairs discriminated ophthalmopathy from stable hyperthyroidism.

Amplification targeted TCR beta CDR3 regions from RNA transcripts. HTBI primers were the set used in a first-round RT-PCR of the TCR CDR3. TCRdb re-called the multiplex PCR reads through MiXCR, storing one row per CDR3 protein. Among some 350,000 distinct CDR3 sequences listed, 15% to 17% were seen once. V lost 0 bases, J lost 3 bases, and 24 bases lay in between. Germline CDR1 is LGHDT and CDR2 is YNNKEL (reference sequence). The CDR3 length is 20 residues. The study excluded patients with uncontrolled infection, other autoimmune disease, pregnancy or lactation. Sequencing used blood. This chain connects TRBV3-1 to TRBJ2-1, with D possibly TRBD1 on 6 matching bases. The clonotype comes from a woman aged 18-35 years with Graves' hyperthyroidism that later progressed to Graves' ophthalmopathy. The CDR3 DNA sequence: TGTGCCAGCAGCCAAGATCTTGGGACACTAGGGGTTGGAGGCTACAATGAGCAGTTCTTC. Amino acid sequence: CASSQDLGTLGVGGYNEQFF.